This section outlines one T cell receptor beta chain sequence together with its context. Its binding antigen is unknown. The data stem from a study of T cells expressing NK-cell markers (dated by TCRdb to 2018 to 2020). About the investigation overall: Fewer than ten donors provided sorted CD3+CD56+NKG2C+, CD3+CD56+NKG2C- and CD3+CD56-NKG2C+ T-cell subsets, whose TCR beta-chain repertoires were profiled. Seven of the eight sequenced donors were HCMV-seropositive and one was HCMV-seronegative. Randomly selected healthy volunteers, three men and five women, were used as the eight sequenced donors. Sequencing of the libraries produced 2 x 150 bp reads on Illumina HiSeq 2000/2500, MiSeq or NextSeq. General study outcomes and caveats: Whether the expanded NKG2C-expressing T cell clones were specific for HCMV antigens was left unclear. Those dominant clonotypes were again the most abundant among CD3+CD56-NKG2C+ cells in four donors, at roughly 25-60.1%. For five or six donors, the dominant CD3+CD56+NKG2C+ clonotypes were among the top 10 CD8+ clonotypes and accounted for about 1.0-7.0% of CD8+ T cells.

CDR1 and CDR2, looked up from the germline V gene, are MDHEN and SYDVKM. The CDR3 numbers 16 residues from cysteine through phenylalanine. The coding DNA is unavailable. Sequenced on an Illumina HiSeq 2000. 5'RACE template switching, by which a universal primer site and unique molecular identifiers were added, was used to make TCR beta cDNA libraries. cDNA synthesis was primed from the TCR beta constant segment and was followed by two successive PCR amplification steps. The original pipeline was this. Reads were demultiplexed and grouped by UMI with MIGEC, and clonotypes were assembled and quantified with MiTCR. To remove erroneous sequences, TCR cDNA sequences were retained only when supported by two or more reads. The tcR package was used for downstream repertoire analysis, and clonotypes were matched across fractions by CDR3 nucleotide sequence plus V segment. Antigen specificity was annotated against VDJdb with VDJmatch, allowing one amino acid substitution in CDR3. Reads reprocessed by TCRdb are summarized as one entry per CDR3 protein sequence, and DNA is absent. These V and J calls rely on TCRdb rather than the paper's analysis. The sample table gives about 110,000 distinct CDR3 sequences. The ten biggest clones cover under 20% of the sample.

A commercial ELISA kit detecting HCMV-specific IgG in serum was used to determine HCMV serostatus. Peripheral blood mononuclear cells were isolated from blood by Ficoll density gradient centrifugation. The source is a woman between 18 and 75 years old in good health. The sequence links TRBV28 to TRBJ2-1; TCRdb calls TRBD1, which cannot be checked without DNA. The material sequenced was blood T cells: a sorted CD56 or NKG2C T cell subset, CD4+ or CD8+ T cells, or bulk PBMC T cells (not recorded which). The CDR3 region: CASSPGQGGSYNEQFF.